Here is one T cell receptor (beta chain) with its context. Its antigen is not yet known. Per-nucleotide qualities are absent, and no much larger clonotype sits a single base away. This specimen belongs to a study of control samples from healthy donors and cancer patients (dated by TCRdb to about 2020). The V end gives up 3 bases and the J end 6 bases, leaving 17 bases in the junction not matched to a gene. The germline V gene (reference sequence) specifies GTSNPN as CDR1 and SVGIG as CDR2. The CDR3 contains 17 residues, cysteine and phenylalanine counted. The DNA shown is the 51-base CDR3, in frame from base 1. Library creation used the immunoSEQ multiplex PCR assay. TCRdb took this table from immuneACCESS and kept in-frame rearrangements with V and J called. Such tables lack part of the clones; where checked against another copy, unresolved V genes explain under half of the gap, and the rest is unexplained. The table for this sample lists tens of thousands of clones; 85% to 95% of them were counted only once. The leading ten clones occupy 22% of the sample.

The sample comprised PBMCs. This receptor was obtained from a middle-aged woman with head and neck cancer. The chain is encoded by TRBV30 joined to TRBJ1-2; 9 nucleotides in the junction match TRBD1. The DNA sequence is given as TGTGCCTGGAGCAGGGGACAGGGCAGCGGATCCCTCCATGGCTACACCTTC. It translates as CAWSRGQGSGSLHGYTF. With the portions outside the CDR3 filled from the reference TRBV30 and TRBJ1-2 genes, the complete variable region becomes SQTIHQWPATLVQPVGSPLSLECTVEGTSNPNLYWYRQAAGRGLQLLFYSVGIGQISSEVPQNLSASRPQDRQFILSSKKLLLSDSGFYLCAWSRGQGSGSLHGYTFGSGTRLTVV.